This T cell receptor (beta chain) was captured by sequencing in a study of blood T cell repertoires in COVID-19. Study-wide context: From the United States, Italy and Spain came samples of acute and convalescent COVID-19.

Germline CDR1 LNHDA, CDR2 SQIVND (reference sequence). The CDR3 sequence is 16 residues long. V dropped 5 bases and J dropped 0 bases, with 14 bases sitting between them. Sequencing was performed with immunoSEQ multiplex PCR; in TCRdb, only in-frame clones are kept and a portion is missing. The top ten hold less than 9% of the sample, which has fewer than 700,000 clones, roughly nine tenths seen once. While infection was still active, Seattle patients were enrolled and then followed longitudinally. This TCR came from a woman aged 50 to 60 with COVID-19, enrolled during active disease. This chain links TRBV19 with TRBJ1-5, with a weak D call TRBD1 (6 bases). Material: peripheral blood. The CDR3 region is CASSPMGAASNQPQHF. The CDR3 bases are TGTGCCAGTAGTCCCATGGGGGCGGCTAGCAATCAGCCCCAGCATTTT.